The 30 T cell receptor beta chains given below trace back to one sample, sequenced in a study of shared clonotypes between healthy human individuals. The repertoire was sequenced with immunoSEQ multiplex PCR; TCRdb's copy has only in-frame clones and lacks some. The table has approximately 2.4 million clones, 90% to 96% seen once. The sequenced sample consisted of naive CD4+ T cells sorted from blood. As for subset: CD45RA+ positively selected. All receptors come from a man younger than 35 in good health.

The chain employs TRBV5-1 and TRBJ2-5; 12 nucleotides agree with TRBD2. The V segment lost 4 bases and the J segment 3 bases; nucleotides outside the gene matches: 7. Germline CDR1 reads SGHRS; CDR2 reads YFSETQ. The CDR3 is 16 residues long. The CDR3 region is CASSRRASGGEETQYF. The DNA for the CDR3 is TGCGCCAGCAGCCGCCGGGCTAGCGGGGGGGAAGAGACCCAGTACTTC.

V usage is TRBV11-2 and J usage is TRBJ1-6; D gene uncertain. Trimming shortened V by 1 base and J by 9 bases, and 10 bases separated the two germline ends. Germline CDR1 SGHAT, CDR2 FQNNGV. This CDR3 is 14 amino acids long. CDR3 DNA: TGTGCCAGCAGCTTAGGTCAATCAGGTTCACCCCTCCACTTT. It specifies CASSLGQSGSPLHF.

The V gene is TRBV27, the J gene TRBJ2-7, with TRBD2 as a possible D gene (6 bases). Germline V lookup: CDR1 MNHEY, CDR2 SMNVEV (reference sequence). There are 15 residues in the CDR3. The ends were cut back, 5 bases at V and 0 bases at J, with 14 bases in the middle. The CDR3, as DNA: TGTGCCAGCAGTGTCCGACCCGGGAGCTCCTACGAGCAGTACTTC. Its translation is CASSVRPGSSYEQYF.

This clone showed up just once. The chain combines TRBV10-3 with TRBJ2-2; TRBD1 matches 7 bases. CDR3 size: 13 residues. Losses at the gene ends were 11 bases for V and 1 base for J; bases not matched to a gene: 4. Germline values: CDR1 ENHRY, CDR2 SYGVKD. The CDR3 reads CASRDRNTGELFF. DNA for the CDR3: TGTGCCTCCCGGGACAGGAACACCGGGGAGCTGTTTTTT.

The rearrangement links TRBV6-1 to TRBJ2-7; TRBD1 matches 8 bases. Germline V CDR1 and CDR2: MNHNS, SASEGT. V was clipped by 2 bases and J by 4 bases; unmatched bases: 10. The CDR3 loop spans 16 amino acids. The CDR3 DNA follows: TGTGCCAGCAGTGAAAGACAGGGGACCATCAATTACGAGCAGTACTTC. Its protein is CASSERQGTINYEQYF.

This chain links TRBV6-1 with TRBJ2-7, with D perhaps matching TRBD1 or TRBD2 (5 bases each). CDR1 and CDR2 from the germline V gene are MNHNS and SASEGT. The CDR3 length is 14 residues. The V end lost 3 bases, the J end lost 2 bases, and 11 bases lay between the germline ends. The CDR3 protein is CASSESRGAYEQYF. Written as DNA, the CDR3 is TGTGCCAGCAGTGAGTCTAGAGGGGCCTACGAGCAGTACTTC.

This chain uses TRBV4-1 with TRBJ2-7, with TRBD1 identical over 7 bases. The CDR3 is 12 amino acids. CDR1 MGHRA and CDR2 YSYEKL come from the germline V gene. The V and J ends lost 2 bases and 7 bases, in that order; junction bases with no gene match: 2. CDR3 in DNA: TGCGCCAGCAGCCAAAGGGGGCAGGAGCAGTACTTC. It specifies CASSQRGQEQYF.

The chain recombines TRBV6-6 with TRBJ1-1; unclear D gene. The CDR3 has 14 amino acids. CDR1 is MNHNY, CDR2 SVGAGI, per germline (reference sequence). V gave up 7 bases and J gave up 4 bases, with 16 bases separating them. CDR3 sequence: CASTITGSLTEAFF. CDR3 nucleotides: TGTGCCAGCACTATAACCGGGTCCCTCACTGAAGCTTTCTTT.

The V and J genes are TRBV7-2 and TRBJ2-1; 9 bases map to TRBD2. The CDR3 is made up of 15 amino acids. Germline loops: CDR1 SGHTA, CDR2 FQGNSA. The V gene end was trimmed by 5 bases and the J gene end by 11 bases; junction bases not matched to a gene: 13. The CDR3 DNA is TGTGCCAGCAGCCCTGGGGGCAGCGGGAGGTTGCAGCAGTTCTTC. Amino acids: CASSPGGSGRLQQFF.

The CDR3 DNA sequence: TGTGCCACCAGACCGACCGGGACAGAGATATACGAGCAGTACTTC. Encoded protein: CATRPTGTEIYEQYF. The chain joins TRBV27 to TRBJ2-7; the match to TRBD1 covers 7 bases. With V trimmed by 10 bases and J by 4 bases, 16 bases remained unmatched. The CDR3 is made up of 15 amino acids. The germline V gene has CDR1 MNHEY and CDR2 SMNVEV (reference sequence).

This clone was observed once. CDR3 residues: CASSQDRATEAFF. The CDR3 DNA is TGTGCCAGCAGCCAGGACAGGGCCACTGAAGCTTTCTTT. The rearrangement joins TRBV7-2 to TRBJ1-1; 8 bases agree with TRBD1. Per germline, CDR1 SGHTA and CDR2 FQGNSA. The CDR3 covers 13 residues. V shed 5 bases, J shed 4 bases, and the junction held 3 bases outside the gene matches. The full variable domain, completed using reference TRBV7-2 and TRBJ1-1, is GAGVSQSPSNKVTEKGKDVELRCDPISGHTALYWYRQSLGQGLEFLIYFQGNSAPDKSGLPSDRFSAERTGGSVSTLTIQRTQQEDSAVYLCASSQDRATEAFFGQGTRLTVV.

The chain combines TRBV18 with TRBJ2-5; no firm D call. Germline loops: CDR1 KGHSH, CDR2 LQKENI. The CDR3 runs to 16 residues. Between the trimmed V and J ends, which lost 3 bases and 3 bases, there was a span of 17 bases. The CDR3 here is CASSPLLLLGEETQYF. CDR3 in DNA: TGTGCCAGCTCACCCCTTCTTCTGCTCGGAGAAGAGACCCAGTACTTC.

The CDR3, as DNA: TGCGCCAGCAGCTTGACAGCGGGGGGTAACTACAATGAGCAGTTCTTC. Translation gives CASSLTAGGNYNEQFF. The chain joins TRBV5-1 to TRBJ2-1, with 9 bases that match TRBD2. Germline V gene lookup returns CDR1 SGHRS and CDR2 YFSETQ. Germline trimming cut 1 base from V and 3 bases from J; bases unmatched to any gene: 5. This CDR3 comprises 16 residues. The full variable domain, with the rest looked up from reference TRBV5-1 and TRBJ2-1, is KAGVTQTPRYLIKTRGQQVTLSCSPISGHRSVSWYQQTPGQGLQFLFEYFSETQRNKGNFPGRFSGRQFSNSRSEMNVSTLELGDSALYLCASSLTAGGNYNEQFFGPGTRLTVL.

The rearrangement joins TRBV10-3 to TRBJ2-7; D tentatively reads TRBD1 or TRBD2 (5 bases each). CDR1 ENHRY and CDR2 SYGVKD come from the germline V gene. The V gene lost 4 bases and the J gene lost 5 bases, with 15 bases spanning the gap. This CDR3 region has 14 residues. The CDR3 here is CAISGLGVGNEQYF. In DNA, the CDR3 is TGTGCCATCAGTGGGTTGGGGGTCGGGAACGAGCAGTACTTC.

V gene TRBV28 combines with J gene TRBJ2-5; 10 nucleotides agree with TRBD2. Germline trimming cut 9 bases from V and 2 bases from J; bases unmatched to any gene: 12. Germline assignment: CDR1 MDHEN and CDR2 SYDVKM. This CDR3 has 16 amino acids. The CDR3 sequence: CASKPAGTSAQETQYF. The CDR3, as DNA: TGTGCCAGTAAACCGGCCGGGACTAGCGCTCAAGAGACCCAGTACTTC.

The chain combines TRBV28 with TRBJ1-5; D remains ambiguous. From germline, CDR1 is MDHEN and CDR2 SYDVKM. The CDR3 runs to 13 residues. Trimming took 6 bases from V and 9 from J, leaving 15 bases between them. The CDR3 is CASSPVQGRPQHF. CDR3 sequence (DNA): TGTGCCAGCAGCCCCGTCCAAGGGCGGCCCCAGCATTTT.

The chain recombines TRBV30 with TRBJ1-1; possibly TRBD1 for D (5 bases). Germline V gene data show CDR1 as GTSNPN and CDR2 as SVGIG (reference sequence). The V gene lost 5 bases and the J gene lost 3 bases, with 10 bases spanning the gap. This CDR3 spans 12 amino acids. CDR3 DNA: TGTGCCTGGGGTGACAGTTACACTGAAGCTTTCTTT. Protein sequence: CAWGDSYTEAFF.

This chain links TRBV7-8 with TRBJ1-1; the D is unclear. The CDR3 totals 11 residues. V lost 3 bases and J lost 8, with 7 bases in between. Looked up from germline, CDR1 is SGHVS and CDR2 is FQNEAQ. CDR3 sequence: CASSLVGEAFF. CDR3 sequence (DNA): TGTGCCAGCAGCTTGGTAGGGGAAGCTTTCTTT.

The rearrangement links TRBV6-5 to TRBJ1-2, with TRBD1 identical over 8 bases. This CDR3 has 14 amino acids. After removal of 6 bases from V and 3 bases from J, the junction contained 6 bases not matched to a gene. Germline loops: CDR1 MNHEY, CDR2 SVGAGI. The CDR3 nucleotides are TGTGCCAGCAGCCTGGGACAGGTCCACTATGGCTACACCTTC. This translates into CASSLGQVHYGYTF.

V is TRBV5-5 and J is TRBJ2-2, with TRBD1 identical over 9 bases. This CDR3 comprises 15 residues. Germline CDR1 SGHKS, CDR2 YYEKEE (reference sequence). The trim removed 6 bases at V and 1 base at J, leaving 4 bases unmatched. CDR3 protein: CASTRGQGNTGELFF. For the CDR3, the DNA is TGTGCCAGCACCCGGGGACAGGGGAACACCGGGGAGCTGTTTTTT.

Comment on this clone: Different DNA sequences within this sample yield the same CDR3. This rearrangement joins TRBV30 to TRBJ1-5; D is ambiguous. V was trimmed by 0 bases and J by 4 bases, leaving 7 bases between them. This CDR3 region has 13 residues. Germline values: CDR1 GTSNPN, CDR2 SVGIG (reference sequence). The CDR3 nucleotides are TGTGCCTGGAGTGTACGGGATAATCAGCCCCAGCATTTT. Translating gives CAWSVRDNQPQHF.

This clone has a single count. The V gene is TRBV28, the J gene TRBJ1-2; 7 bases are a match to TRBD1. The germline V gene has CDR1 MDHEN and CDR2 SYDVKM. This CDR3 spans 14 amino acids. Trimming cost V 5 bases and J 3 bases; bases outside gene matches: 6. The CDR3 spells CASSTGEIYYGYTF. In nucleotides, the CDR3 is TGTGCCAGCAGTACAGGGGAAATTTACTATGGCTACACCTTC.

The V and J genes are TRBV21-1 and TRBJ1-6. TRBV21-1 is described as a pseudogene. The CDR3 contains 16 residues. The CDR3 coding sequence is TGTGCCAGCAGCAAGCGGGGGAGCTCCTATAATTCACCCCTCCACTTT. It encodes CASSKRGSSYNSPLHF.

This chain connects TRBV2 to TRBJ2-3; 8 nucleotides match TRBD1. The V gene end was trimmed by 4 bases and the J gene end by 2 bases; junction bases not matched to a gene: 2. The CDR3 extends over 14 amino acids. The germline gives CDR1 SNHLY, CDR2 FYNNEI. The CDR3 nucleotides read TGTGCCAGCAGTGGGGACAGGCTCACAGATACGCAGTATTTT. Translated, it gives CASSGDRLTDTQYF.

The rearrangement joins TRBV11-2 to TRBJ2-3; the D gene is possibly TRBD1 (6 bases). Deletions cut 4 bases from V and 0 bases from J, with 14 bases between. The CDR3 is made up of 16 amino acids. Germline V gene data show CDR1 as SGHAT and CDR2 as FQNNGV. The CDR3 nucleotides read TGTGCCAGCAGCTCAATACAGGGTTACAGCACAGATACGCAGTATTTT. Translation: CASSSIQGYSTDTQYF.

The chain links TRBV6-1 to TRBJ1-1, with TRBD1 as a possible D gene (5 bases). Germline CDR1 reads MNHNS; CDR2 reads SASEGT. The CDR3 is 13 residues long. V was shortened by 6 bases and J by 0 bases, with 8 bases between the two germline ends. The CDR3 is CASSTTVNTEAFF. CDR3 bases: TGTGCCAGCAGCACGACAGTGAACACTGAAGCTTTCTTT.

This chain joins TRBV6-4 and TRBJ1-5; D is possibly TRBD1 (6 bases). The germline V and J ends were trimmed by 2 bases and 2 bases, with 22 bases remaining between them. CDR3 length: 19 amino acids. Germline V gene lookup returns CDR1 MRHNA and CDR2 SNTAGT. CDR3 sequence: CASSDELGAGAGGNQPQHF. The CDR3 DNA is TGTGCCAGCAGTGACGAATTGGGTGCGGGGGCAGGTGGCAATCAGCCCCAGCATTTT.

The rearrangement uses TRBV10-2 and TRBJ1-1; D is possibly TRBD1 (5 bases). The CDR3 totals 14 residues. CDR1 and CDR2 (germline): WSHSY, SAAADI. Trimming took 7 bases from V and 3 from J, leaving 15 bases between them. The CDR3 loop is CASNLEGWDTEAFF. The CDR3 DNA is TGCGCCAGCAATTTGGAGGGGTGGGACACTGAAGCTTTCTTT.

The chain uses TRBV29-1 and TRBJ2-4; 7 bases match TRBD1. V shed 5 bases, J shed 8 bases, and the junction held 9 bases outside the gene matches. In germline, CDR1 is SQVTM, CDR2 ANQGSEA. This CDR3 contains 13 residues. The CDR3 nucleotides read TGCAGCGTTTACAGGGGACCCAGTGACATTCAGTACTTC. Translated: CSVYRGPSDIQYF. The full variable domain, completed using reference TRBV29-1 and TRBJ2-4, is SAVISQKPSRDICQRGTSLTIQCQVDSQVTMMFWYRQQPGQSLTLIATANQGSEATYESGFVIDKFPISRPNLTFSTLTVSNMSPEDSSIYLCSVYRGPSDIQYFGAGTRLSVL.

The V gene is TRBV6-5, the J gene TRBJ1-2; maybe TRBD1 (6 bases). The ends were cut back, 0 bases at V and 5 bases at J, with 13 bases in the middle. This CDR3 comprises 15 residues. Germline assignment: CDR1 MNHEY and CDR2 SVGAGI. CDR3 loop: CASSYSPQGLYGYTF. The CDR3 DNA reads as TGTGCCAGCAGTTACTCGCCACAGGGCCTTTATGGCTACACCTTC.